The 20 T cell receptor beta chains listed next were all sequenced from one sample in a study of cytomegalovirus exposure and HLA in healthy donors. TCRdb's table, derived via immunoSEQ multiplex PCR, lists solely in-frame clones and lacks some. Among some 240,000 clones listed, roughly 85% were seen once. Sequencing was carried out using PBMCs. These receptors came from a young woman in good health and CMV-seronegative.

The chain couples TRBV7-6 to TRBJ1-2; TRBD1 might be the D (6 bases). The V end lost 1 base, the J end lost 8 bases, and 11 bases lay between the germline ends. CDR3 length equals 13 residues. Germline V gives CDR1 SGHVS, CDR2 FNYEAQ. The CDR3 sequence is CASSLDRAEGYTF. The CDR3 nucleotides read TGTGCCAGCAGCTTAGACAGGGCGGAGGGCTACACCTTC.

The CDR3 loop is CASSLQEYHEQYF. The DNA for the CDR3 is TGTGCCAGCAGCTTACAGGAATACCACGAGCAGTACTTC. This chain links TRBV13 with TRBJ2-7, with D hard to call. The V and J ends lost 2 bases and 5 bases respectively, with 10 bases between them. The CDR3 loop spans 13 amino acids. Germline V gives CDR1 PRHDT, CDR2 FYEKMQ (reference sequence).

The V gene is TRBV6-1, the J gene TRBJ1-5; D is uncertain. V lost 1 base and J lost 0, with 16 bases in between. This CDR3 has 18 amino acids. Germline V CDR1 and CDR2: MNHNS, SASEGT. The CDR3 coding sequence is TGTGCCAGCAGTGAAGGGGTGACGTCGCCGTATAGCAATCAGCCCCAGCATTTT. This encodes CASSEGVTSPYSNQPQHF.

The genes are TRBV14 and TRBJ1-6; TRBD1 agrees at 9 bases. Germline-derived CDR1 and CDR2 are SGHDN and FVKESK. The J segment lost 6 bases and the V segment lost 2 bases, leaving 8 bases of the junction unmatched. This CDR3 comprises 17 residues. The CDR3 is CASSQHPGQGPNSPLHF. Here the CDR3 DNA reads TGTGCCAGCAGCCAACACCCAGGACAGGGGCCTAATTCACCCCTCCACTTT.

V is TRBV25-1 and J is TRBJ1-2, with a tentative D call TRBD1 (5 bases). Germline CDR1 is MGHDK and CDR2 is SYGVNS. The V and J ends lost 4 bases and 2 bases respectively, with 17 bases between them. The CDR3 has 16 amino acids. The CDR3 is CASSVQGPPFNYGYTF. The CDR3 DNA follows: TGTGCCAGCAGTGTCCAGGGCCCTCCCTTCAACTATGGCTACACCTTC.

This clone appeared a few times. The chain combines TRBV28 with TRBJ1-1; unclear D gene. CDR3 size: 13 residues. The germline V gene has CDR1 MDHEN and CDR2 SYDVKM. V shed 2 bases and J shed 0 bases, with 4 bases lying between them. The DNA of the CDR3 is TGTGCCAGCAGTTTACCACTGAACACTGAAGCTTTCTTT. Translated: CASSLPLNTEAFF.

The J gene is TRBJ1-2, the V gene TRBV6-1, with D tentatively TRBD1 (5 bases). V lost 3 bases and J lost 4, with 9 bases in between. The CDR3 covers 13 residues. From germline, CDR1 is MNHNS and CDR2 SASEGT. Here the CDR3 reads CASSDWGPYGYTF. The CDR3 DNA reads as TGTGCCAGCAGTGACTGGGGCCCCTATGGCTACACCTTC.

DNA of the CDR3: TGTGCCACCAGCAGAGATTCGGCAGGGGCATCCTACGAGCAGTACTTC. This gives the protein CATSRDSAGASYEQYF. V and J are TRBV15 and TRBJ2-7, with TRBD1 as a possible D gene (6 bases). The V end lost 0 bases, the J end lost 1 base, and 13 bases lay between the germline ends. Germline CDR1 is LNHNV and CDR2 is YYDKDF (reference sequence). The CDR3 runs 16 residues. Full variable domain (remainder filled in from reference TRBV15 and TRBJ2-7): DAMVIQNPRYQVTQFGKPVTLSCSQTLNHNVMYWYQQKSSQAPKLLFHYYDKDFNNEADTPDNFQSRRPNTSFCFLDIRSPGLGDTAMYLCATSRDSAGASYEQYFGPGTRLTVT.

The chain has TRBV9 and TRBJ2-3; 10 bases are a match to TRBD2. This CDR3 has 15 residues. Germline-derived CDR1 and CDR2 are SGDLS and YYNGEE. V gave up 3 bases and J gave up 2 bases; unmatched junction bases: 3. The CDR3 region is CASSGTSGSTDTQYF. CDR3 DNA: TGTGCCAGCAGCGGGACTAGCGGTTCCACAGATACGCAGTATTTT.

The chain has TRBV9 and TRBJ2-5, with 7 bases matching TRBD1. This CDR3 has 15 amino acids. The germline V gene encodes CDR1 SGDLS and CDR2 YYNGEE. V was clipped by 3 bases and J by 3 bases; unmatched bases: 8. In DNA, the CDR3 is TGTGCCAGCAGCGCATCCGGGACAGAGGAAGAGACCCAGTACTTC. The encoded protein is CASSASGTEEETQYF.

This sequence joins TRBV28 and TRBJ1-5; 8 nucleotides align to TRBD1. CDR3 length: 13 residues. After removal of 11 bases from V and 2 bases from J, the junction contained 5 bases not matched to a gene. Germline CDR1 is MDHEN and CDR2 is SYDVKM. CDR3 DNA sequence: TGTGCCGGCGCAGGGGGCCGCAATCAGCCCCAGCATTTT. It translates to CAGAGGRNQPQHF.

The V gene is TRBV11-1, the J gene TRBJ1-4; no definite D call. V lost 5 bases and J lost 12, with 16 bases in between. The CDR3 extends over 13 amino acids. Germline loops: CDR1 SGHAT, CDR2 FQDESV (reference sequence). CDR3 loop: CASSLTQPSELFF. CDR3 coding DNA: TGTGCCAGCAGCCTCACCCAGCCCTCGGAACTGTTTTTT.

This chain uses TRBV4-1 with TRBJ2-1; tentatively, D is TRBD1 or TRBD2 (5 bases each). The length of the CDR3 is 16 residues. CDR1 MGHRA and CDR2 YSYEKL come from the germline V gene. The ends were cut back, 1 base at V and 5 bases at J, with 15 bases in the middle. The CDR3 region is CASSQVGGRRNNEQFF. The CDR3 DNA reads as TGCGCCAGCAGCCAAGTTGGGGGACGGAGGAACAATGAGCAGTTCTTC.

The V gene is TRBV4-1, the J gene TRBJ2-1; tentatively, D is TRBD1 (6 bases). Trimming removed 8 bases from V and 1 base from J, with 15 bases in between. Germline loops: CDR1 MGHRA, CDR2 YSYEKL. This CDR3 has 15 amino acids. CDR3 protein: CASSPGVTSYNEQFF. The CDR3 nucleotides are TGCGCCAGCTCCCCAGGGGTAACGTCCTACAATGAGCAGTTCTTC.

The chain links TRBV18 to TRBJ2-7; D gene unclear. The CDR3 runs to 14 residues. The germline V gene has CDR1 KGHSH and CDR2 LQKENI. V shed 4 bases and J shed 6 bases, with 16 bases lying between them. The CDR3 here is CASSLNCAGGEQYF. The DNA of the CDR3 is TGTGCCAGCTCACTCAATTGTGCCGGTGGCGAGCAGTACTTC.

This chain uses TRBV10-3 with TRBJ1-1; D gene ambiguous. From germline, CDR1 is ENHRY and CDR2 SYGVKD. V was shortened by 3 bases and J by 4 bases, with 15 bases between the two germline ends. The CDR3 has 15 residues. CDR3 loop: CAISESWVDGTEAFF. DNA for the CDR3: TGTGCCATCAGTGAATCGTGGGTTGACGGCACTGAAGCTTTCTTT.

The chain joins TRBV6-1 to TRBJ1-2; 10 nucleotides agree with TRBD1. This CDR3 is 14 amino acids long. The germline CDR1 and CDR2 sequences are MNHNS and SASEGT. V dropped 4 bases and J dropped 4; count of bases not matched to a gene: 3. The DNA of the CDR3 is TGTGCCAGCAGTGTTGGGACAGGGGTCTATGGCTACACCTTC. It is translated as CASSVGTGVYGYTF.

The chain couples TRBV10-1 to TRBJ2-3; maybe TRBD2 (5 bases). The ends were cut back, 0 bases at V and 3 bases at J, with 10 bases in the middle. The CDR3 is 15 amino acids. Germline CDR1 is WNHNN and CDR2 is SYGVQD (reference sequence). CDR3 coding DNA: TGCGCCAGCAGTGAGTCGCTAGCCCAAACAGATACGCAGTATTTT. It codes for CASSESLAQTDTQYF.

The rearrangement uses TRBV7-3 and TRBJ1-1; possible D gene TRBD1, 5 bases. The germline gives CDR1 SGHTA, CDR2 FQGTGA. V was cut by 1 base and J by 10 bases, with 16 bases left in between. This CDR3 spans 14 amino acids. Written as DNA, the CDR3 is TGTGCCAGCAGCTTAAGGGTGGCCAGGGACGGAGCTTTCTTT. Amino acids: CASSLRVARDGAFF.

This chain uses TRBV19 with TRBJ1-2, with D perhaps matching TRBD1 (6 bases). Germline V lookup: CDR1 LNHDA, CDR2 SQIVND (reference sequence). The CDR3 extends over 12 amino acids. Deletions cut 7 bases from V and 8 bases from J, with 14 bases between. CDR3 region: CASTHQGKGYTF. The CDR3 DNA is TGTGCCAGTACCCACCAGGGGAAAGGCTACACCTTC.